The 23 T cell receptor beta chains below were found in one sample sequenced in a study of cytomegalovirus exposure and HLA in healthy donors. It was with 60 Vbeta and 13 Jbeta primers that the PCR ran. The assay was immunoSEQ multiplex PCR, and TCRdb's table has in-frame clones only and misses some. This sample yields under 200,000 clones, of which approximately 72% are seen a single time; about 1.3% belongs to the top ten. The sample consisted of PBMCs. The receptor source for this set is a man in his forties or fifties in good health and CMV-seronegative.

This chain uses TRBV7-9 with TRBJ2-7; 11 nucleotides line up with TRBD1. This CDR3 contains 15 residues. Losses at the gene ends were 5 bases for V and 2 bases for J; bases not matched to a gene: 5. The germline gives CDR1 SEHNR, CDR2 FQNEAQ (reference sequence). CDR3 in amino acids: CASSPAGQGAYEQYF. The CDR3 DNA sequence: TGTGCCAGCAGCCCGGCGGGACAGGGGGCCTACGAGCAGTACTTC.

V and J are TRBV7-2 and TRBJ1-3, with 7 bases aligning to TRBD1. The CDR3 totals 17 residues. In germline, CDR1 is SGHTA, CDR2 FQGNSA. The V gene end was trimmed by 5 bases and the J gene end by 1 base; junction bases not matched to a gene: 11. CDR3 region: CASSLEVRGISGNTIYF. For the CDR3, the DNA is TGTGCCAGCAGCCTAGAGGTCAGGGGGATATCTGGAAACACCATATATTTT.

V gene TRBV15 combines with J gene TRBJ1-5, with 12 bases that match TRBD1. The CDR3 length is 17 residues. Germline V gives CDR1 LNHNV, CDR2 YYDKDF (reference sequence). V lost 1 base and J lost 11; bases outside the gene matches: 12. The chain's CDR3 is CATSRAGTGGAPVAQHF. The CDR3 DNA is TGTGCCACCAGCAGAGCCGGGACAGGGGGCGCCCCCGTGGCCCAGCATTTT. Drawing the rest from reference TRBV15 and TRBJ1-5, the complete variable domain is DAMVIQNPRYQVTQFGKPVTLSCSQTLNHNVMYWYQQKSSQAPKLLFHYYDKDFNNEADTPDNFQSRRPNTSFCFLDIRSPGLGDTAMYLCATSRAGTGGAPVAQHFGDGTRLSIL.

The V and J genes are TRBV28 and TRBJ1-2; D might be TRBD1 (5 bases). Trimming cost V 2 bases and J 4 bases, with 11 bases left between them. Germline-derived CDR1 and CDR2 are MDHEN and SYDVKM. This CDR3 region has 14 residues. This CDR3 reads CASSLPGQPYGYTF. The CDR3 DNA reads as TGTGCCAGCAGTTTACCAGGGCAACCCTATGGCTACACCTTC.

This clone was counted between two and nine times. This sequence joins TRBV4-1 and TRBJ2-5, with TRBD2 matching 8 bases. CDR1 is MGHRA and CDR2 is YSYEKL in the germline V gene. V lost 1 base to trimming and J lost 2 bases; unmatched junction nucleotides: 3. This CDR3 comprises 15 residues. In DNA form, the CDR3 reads TGCGCCAGCAGCCAAGCCGGGACTAGACAAGAGACCCAGTACTTC. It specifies CASSQAGTRQETQYF.

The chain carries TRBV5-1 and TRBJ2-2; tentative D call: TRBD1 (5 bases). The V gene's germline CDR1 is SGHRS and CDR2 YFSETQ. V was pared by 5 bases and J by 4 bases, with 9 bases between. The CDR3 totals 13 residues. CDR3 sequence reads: CASSLDSTGELFF. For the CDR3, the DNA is TGCGCCAGCAGTTTAGACAGCACCGGGGAGCTGTTTTTT.

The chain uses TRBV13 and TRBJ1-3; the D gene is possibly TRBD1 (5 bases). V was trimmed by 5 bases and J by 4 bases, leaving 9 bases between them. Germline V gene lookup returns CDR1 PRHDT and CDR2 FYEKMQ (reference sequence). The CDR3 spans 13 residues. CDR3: CASSPRTGNTIYF. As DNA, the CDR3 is TGTGCCAGCAGCCCGCGGACAGGAAACACCATATATTTT.

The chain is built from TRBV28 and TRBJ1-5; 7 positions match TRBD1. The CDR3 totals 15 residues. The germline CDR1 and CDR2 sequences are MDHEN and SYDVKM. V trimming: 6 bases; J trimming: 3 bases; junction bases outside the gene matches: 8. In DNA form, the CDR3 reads TGTGCCAGCAGATACAGGGGTGGTAACAATCAGCCCCAGCATTTT. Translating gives CASRYRGGNNQPQHF.

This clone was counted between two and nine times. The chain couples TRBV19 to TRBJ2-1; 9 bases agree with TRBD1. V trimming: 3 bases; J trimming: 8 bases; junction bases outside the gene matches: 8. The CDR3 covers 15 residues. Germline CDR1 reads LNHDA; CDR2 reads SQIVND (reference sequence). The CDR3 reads CASSITGTGRDEQFF. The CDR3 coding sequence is TGTGCCAGTAGTATCACCGGGACAGGGAGGGATGAGCAGTTCTTC.

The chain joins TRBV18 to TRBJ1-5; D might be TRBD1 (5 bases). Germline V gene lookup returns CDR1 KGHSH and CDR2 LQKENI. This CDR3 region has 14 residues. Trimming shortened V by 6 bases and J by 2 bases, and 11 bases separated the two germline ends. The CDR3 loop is CASSQGGGNQPQHF. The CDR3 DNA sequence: TGTGCCAGCTCCCAGGGTGGGGGCAATCAGCCCCAGCATTTT.

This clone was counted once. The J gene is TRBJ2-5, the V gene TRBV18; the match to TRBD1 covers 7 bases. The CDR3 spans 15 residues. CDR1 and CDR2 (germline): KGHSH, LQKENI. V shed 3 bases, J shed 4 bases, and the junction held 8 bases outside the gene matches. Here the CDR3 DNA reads TGTGCCAGCTCACCCGACAGGGCCAGAGGAGAGACCCAGTACTTC. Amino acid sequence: CASSPDRARGETQYF.

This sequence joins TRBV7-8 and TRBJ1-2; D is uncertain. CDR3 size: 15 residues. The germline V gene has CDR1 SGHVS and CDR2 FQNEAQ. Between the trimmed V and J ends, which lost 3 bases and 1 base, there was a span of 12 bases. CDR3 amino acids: CASSFGQSFNYGYTF. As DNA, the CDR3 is TGTGCCAGCAGCTTTGGGCAGTCTTTTAACTATGGCTACACCTTC.

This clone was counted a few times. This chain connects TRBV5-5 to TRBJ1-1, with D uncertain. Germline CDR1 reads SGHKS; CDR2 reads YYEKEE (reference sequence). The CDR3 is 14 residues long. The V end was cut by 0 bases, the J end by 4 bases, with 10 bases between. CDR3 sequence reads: CASSLGGSSTEAFF. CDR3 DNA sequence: TGTGCCAGCAGCTTGGGTGGGAGCAGCACTGAAGCTTTCTTT.

This CDR3 reads CASSESSGQETEAFF. The CDR3 nucleotides are TGCGCCAGCAGTGAGTCGTCAGGGCAAGAAACTGAAGCTTTCTTT. The rearrangement uses TRBV10-1 and TRBJ1-1; perhaps TRBD1 as D (5 bases). CDR1 WNHNN and CDR2 SYGVQD come from the germline V gene (reference sequence). This CDR3 contains 15 residues. Deletions cut 0 bases from V and 5 bases from J, with 13 bases between.

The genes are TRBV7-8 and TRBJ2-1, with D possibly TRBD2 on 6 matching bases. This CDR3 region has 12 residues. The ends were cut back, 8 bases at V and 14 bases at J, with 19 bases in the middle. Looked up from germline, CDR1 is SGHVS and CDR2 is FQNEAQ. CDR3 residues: CASSTLEGKEFF. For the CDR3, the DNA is TGTGCCAGCTCCACTTTGGAGGGAAAGGAGTTCTTC.

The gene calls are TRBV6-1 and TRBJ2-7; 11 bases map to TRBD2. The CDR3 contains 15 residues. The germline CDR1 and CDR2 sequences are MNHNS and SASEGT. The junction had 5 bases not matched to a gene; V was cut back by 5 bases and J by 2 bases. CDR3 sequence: CASSKLAGEAYEQYF. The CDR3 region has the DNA TGTGCCAGCAGTAAACTAGCGGGGGAGGCCTACGAGCAGTACTTC.

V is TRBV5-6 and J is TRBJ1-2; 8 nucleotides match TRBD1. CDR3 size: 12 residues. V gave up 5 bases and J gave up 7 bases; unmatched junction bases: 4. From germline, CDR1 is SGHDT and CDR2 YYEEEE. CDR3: CASSSDRGGYTF. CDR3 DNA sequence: TGTGCCAGCAGTTCCGACAGGGGTGGCTACACCTTC.

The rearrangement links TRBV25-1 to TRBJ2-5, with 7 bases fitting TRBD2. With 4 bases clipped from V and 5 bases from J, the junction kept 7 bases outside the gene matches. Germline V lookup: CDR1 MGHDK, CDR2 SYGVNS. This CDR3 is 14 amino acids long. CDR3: CASSVHGGWETQYF. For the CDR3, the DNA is TGTGCCAGCAGTGTACACGGGGGGTGGGAGACCCAGTACTTC.

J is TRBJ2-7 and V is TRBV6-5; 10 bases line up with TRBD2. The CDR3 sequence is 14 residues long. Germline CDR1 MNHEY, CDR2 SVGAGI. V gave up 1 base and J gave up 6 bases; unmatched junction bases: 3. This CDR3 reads CASSYFRTSGEQYF. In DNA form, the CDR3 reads TGTGCCAGCAGTTACTTTAGGACTAGCGGCGAGCAGTACTTC.

The DNA of the CDR3 is TGTGCCAGCAGCTTTACAGCGGGGGTCCGCACAGATACGCAGTATTTT. Translated, it gives CASSFTAGVRTDTQYF. The chain joins TRBV11-2 to TRBJ2-3, with 8 bases aligning to TRBD2. Unmatched junction bases numbered 6, after V lost 3 bases and J lost 1 base. There are 16 residues in the CDR3. CDR1 SGHAT and CDR2 FQNNGV come from the germline V gene.

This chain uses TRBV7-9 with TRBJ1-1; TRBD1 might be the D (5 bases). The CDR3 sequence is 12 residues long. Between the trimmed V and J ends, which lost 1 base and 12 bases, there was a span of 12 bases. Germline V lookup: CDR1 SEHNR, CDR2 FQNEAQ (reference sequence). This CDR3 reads CASSLENRIPFF. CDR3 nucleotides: TGTGCCAGCAGCTTAGAAAACAGGATCCCTTTCTTT.

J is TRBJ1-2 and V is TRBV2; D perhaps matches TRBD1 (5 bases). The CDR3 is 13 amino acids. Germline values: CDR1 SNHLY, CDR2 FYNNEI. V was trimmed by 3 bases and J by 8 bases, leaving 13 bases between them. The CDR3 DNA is TGTGCCAGCAGTGAGGTGGGGCAGTTCGGCTACACCTTC. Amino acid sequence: CASSEVGQFGYTF.

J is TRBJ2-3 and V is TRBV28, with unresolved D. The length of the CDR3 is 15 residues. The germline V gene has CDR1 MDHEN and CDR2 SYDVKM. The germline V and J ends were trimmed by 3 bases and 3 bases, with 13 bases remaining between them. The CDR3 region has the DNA TGTGCCAGCAGTTTTCAGATAAGCAGGACAGATACGCAGTATTTT. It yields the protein CASSFQISRTDTQYF. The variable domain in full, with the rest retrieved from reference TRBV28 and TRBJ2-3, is DVKVTQSSRYLVKRTGEKVFLECVQDMDHENMFWYRQDPGLGLRLIYFSYDVKMKEKGDIPEGYSVSREKKERFSLILESASTNQTSMYLCASSFQISRTDTQYFGPGTRLTVL.